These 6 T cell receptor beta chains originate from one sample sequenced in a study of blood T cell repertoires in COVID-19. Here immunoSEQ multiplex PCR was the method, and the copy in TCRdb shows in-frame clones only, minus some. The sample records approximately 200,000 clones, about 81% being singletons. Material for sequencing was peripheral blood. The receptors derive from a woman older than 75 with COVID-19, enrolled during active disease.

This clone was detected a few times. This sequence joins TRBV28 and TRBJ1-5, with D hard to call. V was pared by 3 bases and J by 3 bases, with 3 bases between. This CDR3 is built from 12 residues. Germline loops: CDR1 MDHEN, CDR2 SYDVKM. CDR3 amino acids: CASSFYNQPQHF. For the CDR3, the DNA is TGTGCCAGCAGTTTTTACAATCAGCCCCAGCATTTT.

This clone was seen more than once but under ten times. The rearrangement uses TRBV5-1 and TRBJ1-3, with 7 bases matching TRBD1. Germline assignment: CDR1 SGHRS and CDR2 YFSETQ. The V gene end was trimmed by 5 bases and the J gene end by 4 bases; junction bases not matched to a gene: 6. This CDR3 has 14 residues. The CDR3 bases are TGCGCCAGCAGGAAACAGGGGACCGGAAACACCATATATTTT. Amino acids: CASRKQGTGNTIYF.

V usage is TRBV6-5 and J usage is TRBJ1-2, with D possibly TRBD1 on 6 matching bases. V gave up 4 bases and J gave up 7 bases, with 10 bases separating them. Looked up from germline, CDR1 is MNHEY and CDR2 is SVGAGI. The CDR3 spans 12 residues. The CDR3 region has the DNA TGTGCCAGCAGTTCCCCAGGGGTTGGCTACACCTTC. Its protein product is CASSSPGVGYTF.

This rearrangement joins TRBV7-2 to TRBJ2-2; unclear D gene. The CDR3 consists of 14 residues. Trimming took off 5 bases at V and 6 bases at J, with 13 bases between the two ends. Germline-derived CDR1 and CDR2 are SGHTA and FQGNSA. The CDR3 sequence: CASSLAVIPGELFF. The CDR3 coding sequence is TGTGCCAGCAGCCTGGCAGTTATTCCCGGGGAGCTGTTTTTT.

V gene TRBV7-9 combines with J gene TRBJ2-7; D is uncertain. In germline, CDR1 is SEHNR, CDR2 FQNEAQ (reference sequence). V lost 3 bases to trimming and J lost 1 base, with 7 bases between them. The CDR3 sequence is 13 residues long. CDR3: CASSFSGSYEQYF. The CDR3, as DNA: TGTGCCAGCAGCTTCTCCGGTTCCTACGAGCAGTACTTC.

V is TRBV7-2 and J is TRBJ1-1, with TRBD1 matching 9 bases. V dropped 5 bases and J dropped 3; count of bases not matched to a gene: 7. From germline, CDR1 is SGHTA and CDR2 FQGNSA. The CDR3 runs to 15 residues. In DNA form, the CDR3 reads TGTGCCAGCAGCCCGGACAGGGGAGCGCACACTGAAGCTTTCTTT. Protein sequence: CASSPDRGAHTEAFF.